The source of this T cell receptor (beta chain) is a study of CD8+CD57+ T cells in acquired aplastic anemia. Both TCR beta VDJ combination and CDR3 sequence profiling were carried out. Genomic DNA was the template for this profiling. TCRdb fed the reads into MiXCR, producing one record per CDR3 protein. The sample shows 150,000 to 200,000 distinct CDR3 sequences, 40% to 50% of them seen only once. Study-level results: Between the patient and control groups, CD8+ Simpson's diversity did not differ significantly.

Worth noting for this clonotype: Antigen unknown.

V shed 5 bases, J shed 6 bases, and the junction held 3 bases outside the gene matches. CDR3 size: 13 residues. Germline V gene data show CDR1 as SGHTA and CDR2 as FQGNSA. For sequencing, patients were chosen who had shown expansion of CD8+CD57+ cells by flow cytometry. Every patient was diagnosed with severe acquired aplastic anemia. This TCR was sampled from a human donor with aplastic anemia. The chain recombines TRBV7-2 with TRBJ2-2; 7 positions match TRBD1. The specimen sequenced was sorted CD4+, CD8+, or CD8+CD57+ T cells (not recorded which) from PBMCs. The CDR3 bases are TGTGCCAGCAGCGTAGACAGGGCCGGGGAGCTGTTTTTT. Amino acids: CASSVDRAGELFF.